This T cell receptor beta chain came from a study of T cells in Graves' hyperthyroidism and ophthalmopathy. Study observations and caveats: The model identified upcoming ophthalmopathy a median approximately six months ahead of onset. Researchers report that a 13 V-J model separated ophthalmopathy from stable hyperthyroidism.

The CDR3 runs to 16 residues. CDR1 MNHEY and CDR2 SMNVEV come from the germline V gene (reference sequence). V was clipped by 5 bases and J by 3 bases; unmatched bases: 9. This clonotype appeared a single time. What it binds is not known. Researchers amplified the TCR beta CDR3 regions from RNA transcripts. Carried out on the TCR CDR3, a first-round RT-PCR used the HTBI primer set. Each CDR3 protein gets one entry after TCRdb re-called the multiplex PCR reads with MiXCR. The sample lists a few hundred thousand distinct CDR3 sequences, roughly 23% seen once, with approximately 49% in the top ten. The receptor comes from a woman in her 70s with Graves' ophthalmopathy. Sequenced: blood. The chain employs TRBV27 and TRBJ2-7; 11 bases map to TRBD1. The DNA for the CDR3 is TGTGCCAGCAGTGTCCCCCCGGGACAGGGGGACTACGAGCAGTACTTC. Protein product: CASSVPPGQGDYEQYF.